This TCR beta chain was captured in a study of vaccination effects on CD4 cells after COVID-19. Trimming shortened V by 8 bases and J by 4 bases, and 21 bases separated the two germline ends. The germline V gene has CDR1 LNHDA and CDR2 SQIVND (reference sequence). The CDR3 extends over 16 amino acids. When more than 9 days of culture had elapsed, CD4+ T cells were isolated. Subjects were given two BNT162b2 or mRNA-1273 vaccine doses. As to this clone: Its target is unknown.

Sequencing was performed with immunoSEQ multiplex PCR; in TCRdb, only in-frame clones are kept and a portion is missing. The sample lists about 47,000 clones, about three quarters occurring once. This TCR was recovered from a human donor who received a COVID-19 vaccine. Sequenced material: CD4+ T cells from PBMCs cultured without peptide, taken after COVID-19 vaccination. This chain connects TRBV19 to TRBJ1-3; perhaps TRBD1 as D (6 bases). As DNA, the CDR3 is TGTGCCAGTGGCAACCCCGCCACAGGGTCAGGAAACACCATATATTTT. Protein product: CASGNPATGSGNTIYF. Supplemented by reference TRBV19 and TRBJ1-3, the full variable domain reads DGGITQSPKYLFRKEGQNVTLSCEQNLNHDAMYWYRQDPGQGLRLIYYSQIVNDFQKGDIAEGYSVSREKKESFPLTVTSAQKNPTAFYLCASGNPATGSGNTIYFGEGSWLTVV.